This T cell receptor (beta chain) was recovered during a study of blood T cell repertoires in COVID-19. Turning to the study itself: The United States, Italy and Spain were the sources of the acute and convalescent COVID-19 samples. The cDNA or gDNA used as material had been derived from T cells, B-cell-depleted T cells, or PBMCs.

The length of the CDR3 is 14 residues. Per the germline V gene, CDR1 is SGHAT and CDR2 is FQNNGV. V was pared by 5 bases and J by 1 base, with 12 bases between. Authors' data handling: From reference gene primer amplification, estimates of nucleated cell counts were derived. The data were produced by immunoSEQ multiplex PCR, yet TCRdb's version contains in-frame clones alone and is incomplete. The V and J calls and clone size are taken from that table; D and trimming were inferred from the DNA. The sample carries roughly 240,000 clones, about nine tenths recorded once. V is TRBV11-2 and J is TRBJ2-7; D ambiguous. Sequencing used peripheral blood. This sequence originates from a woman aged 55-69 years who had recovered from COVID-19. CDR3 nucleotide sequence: TGTGCCAGCAGCCCCACTCAGGCATCCTACGAGCAGTACTTC. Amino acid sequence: CASSPTQASYEQYF. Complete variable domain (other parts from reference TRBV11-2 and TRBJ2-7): EAGVAQSPRYKIIEKRQSVAFWCNPISGHATLYWYQQILGQGPKLLIQFQNNGVVDDSQLPKDRFSAERLKGVDSTLKIQPAKLEDSAVYLCASSPTQASYEQYFGPGTRLTVT.